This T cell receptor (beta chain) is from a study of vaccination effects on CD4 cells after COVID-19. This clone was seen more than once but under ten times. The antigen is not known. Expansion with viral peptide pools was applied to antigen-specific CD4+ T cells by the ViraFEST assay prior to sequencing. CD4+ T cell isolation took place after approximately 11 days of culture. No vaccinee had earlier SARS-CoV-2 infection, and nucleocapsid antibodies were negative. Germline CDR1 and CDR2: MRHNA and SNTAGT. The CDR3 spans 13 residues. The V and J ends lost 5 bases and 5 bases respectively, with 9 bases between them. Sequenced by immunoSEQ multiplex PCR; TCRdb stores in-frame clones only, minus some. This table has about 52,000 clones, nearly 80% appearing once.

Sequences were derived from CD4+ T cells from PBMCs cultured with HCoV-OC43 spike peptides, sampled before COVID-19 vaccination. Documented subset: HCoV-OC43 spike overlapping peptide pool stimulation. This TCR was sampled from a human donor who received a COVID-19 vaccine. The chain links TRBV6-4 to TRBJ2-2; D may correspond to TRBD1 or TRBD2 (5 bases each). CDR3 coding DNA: TGTGCCAGCAGTCGGGGCGGGACCGGGGAGCTGTTTTTT. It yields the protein CASSRGGTGELFF.